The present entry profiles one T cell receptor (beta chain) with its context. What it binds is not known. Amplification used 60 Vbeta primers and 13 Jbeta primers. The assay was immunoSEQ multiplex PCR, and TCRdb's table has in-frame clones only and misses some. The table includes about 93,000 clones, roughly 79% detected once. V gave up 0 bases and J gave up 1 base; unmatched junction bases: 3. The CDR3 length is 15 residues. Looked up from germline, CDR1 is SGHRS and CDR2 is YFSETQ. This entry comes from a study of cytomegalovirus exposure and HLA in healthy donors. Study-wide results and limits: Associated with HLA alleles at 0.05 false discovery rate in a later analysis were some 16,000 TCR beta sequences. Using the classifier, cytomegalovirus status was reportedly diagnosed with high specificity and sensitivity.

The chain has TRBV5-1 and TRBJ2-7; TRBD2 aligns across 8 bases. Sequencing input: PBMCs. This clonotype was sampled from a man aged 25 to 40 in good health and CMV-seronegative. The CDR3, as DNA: TGCGCCAGCAGCTTGGTCGAGCGGGGGTCCTACGAGCAGTACTTC. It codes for CASSLVERGSYEQYF.